This T cell receptor (beta chain) was identified during a study of cytomegalovirus exposure and HLA in healthy donors. Study conclusions and caveats: Several V segments, TRBV6-2 and TRBV6-3 among them, could not be told apart and were dropped. According to an earlier analysis, most TCR beta V segments yielded productive rearrangements about 87% or about 30% of the time. Sequencing depth across donors, presence/absence analyses assumed, was roughly uniform.

CDR3 length equals 15 residues. J was trimmed by 2 bases and V by 2 bases; bases with no gene match: 4. Germline lookup yields CDR1 MNHEY and CDR2 SVGAGI. The study ran its PCR with 60 Vbeta and 13 Jbeta primers. Sequencing used immunoSEQ multiplex PCR; TCRdb keeps in-frame clones, though not all of them. The data contain hundreds of thousands of clones, 82% of them seen just once; the ten biggest clones take up approximately 6%. Unrecorded immune exposure was likely among donors, who were nominally healthy when sampled. Points on this clone: Its target is unknown.

This clonotype was obtained from a man aged 35-49 years in good health and CMV-seropositive. V is TRBV6-5 and J is TRBJ2-7; 9 bases fit TRBD2. The sample taken for sequencing was PBMCs. CDR3 in amino acids: CASSYGAGGPYEQYF. DNA of the CDR3: TGTGCCAGCAGTTACGGGGCGGGAGGGCCCTACGAGCAGTACTTC.